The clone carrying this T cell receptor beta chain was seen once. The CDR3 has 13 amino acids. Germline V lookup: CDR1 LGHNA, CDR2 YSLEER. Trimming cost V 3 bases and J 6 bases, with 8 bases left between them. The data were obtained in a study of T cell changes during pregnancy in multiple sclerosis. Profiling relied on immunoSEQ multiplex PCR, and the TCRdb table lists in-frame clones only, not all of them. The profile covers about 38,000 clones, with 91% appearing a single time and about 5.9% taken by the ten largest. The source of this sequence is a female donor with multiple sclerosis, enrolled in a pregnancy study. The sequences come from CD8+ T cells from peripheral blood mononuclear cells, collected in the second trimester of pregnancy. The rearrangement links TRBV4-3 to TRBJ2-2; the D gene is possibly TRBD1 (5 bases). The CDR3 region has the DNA TGCGCCAGCAGCCATTCAGGGTCCGGGGAGCTGTTTTTT. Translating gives CASSHSGSGELFF.